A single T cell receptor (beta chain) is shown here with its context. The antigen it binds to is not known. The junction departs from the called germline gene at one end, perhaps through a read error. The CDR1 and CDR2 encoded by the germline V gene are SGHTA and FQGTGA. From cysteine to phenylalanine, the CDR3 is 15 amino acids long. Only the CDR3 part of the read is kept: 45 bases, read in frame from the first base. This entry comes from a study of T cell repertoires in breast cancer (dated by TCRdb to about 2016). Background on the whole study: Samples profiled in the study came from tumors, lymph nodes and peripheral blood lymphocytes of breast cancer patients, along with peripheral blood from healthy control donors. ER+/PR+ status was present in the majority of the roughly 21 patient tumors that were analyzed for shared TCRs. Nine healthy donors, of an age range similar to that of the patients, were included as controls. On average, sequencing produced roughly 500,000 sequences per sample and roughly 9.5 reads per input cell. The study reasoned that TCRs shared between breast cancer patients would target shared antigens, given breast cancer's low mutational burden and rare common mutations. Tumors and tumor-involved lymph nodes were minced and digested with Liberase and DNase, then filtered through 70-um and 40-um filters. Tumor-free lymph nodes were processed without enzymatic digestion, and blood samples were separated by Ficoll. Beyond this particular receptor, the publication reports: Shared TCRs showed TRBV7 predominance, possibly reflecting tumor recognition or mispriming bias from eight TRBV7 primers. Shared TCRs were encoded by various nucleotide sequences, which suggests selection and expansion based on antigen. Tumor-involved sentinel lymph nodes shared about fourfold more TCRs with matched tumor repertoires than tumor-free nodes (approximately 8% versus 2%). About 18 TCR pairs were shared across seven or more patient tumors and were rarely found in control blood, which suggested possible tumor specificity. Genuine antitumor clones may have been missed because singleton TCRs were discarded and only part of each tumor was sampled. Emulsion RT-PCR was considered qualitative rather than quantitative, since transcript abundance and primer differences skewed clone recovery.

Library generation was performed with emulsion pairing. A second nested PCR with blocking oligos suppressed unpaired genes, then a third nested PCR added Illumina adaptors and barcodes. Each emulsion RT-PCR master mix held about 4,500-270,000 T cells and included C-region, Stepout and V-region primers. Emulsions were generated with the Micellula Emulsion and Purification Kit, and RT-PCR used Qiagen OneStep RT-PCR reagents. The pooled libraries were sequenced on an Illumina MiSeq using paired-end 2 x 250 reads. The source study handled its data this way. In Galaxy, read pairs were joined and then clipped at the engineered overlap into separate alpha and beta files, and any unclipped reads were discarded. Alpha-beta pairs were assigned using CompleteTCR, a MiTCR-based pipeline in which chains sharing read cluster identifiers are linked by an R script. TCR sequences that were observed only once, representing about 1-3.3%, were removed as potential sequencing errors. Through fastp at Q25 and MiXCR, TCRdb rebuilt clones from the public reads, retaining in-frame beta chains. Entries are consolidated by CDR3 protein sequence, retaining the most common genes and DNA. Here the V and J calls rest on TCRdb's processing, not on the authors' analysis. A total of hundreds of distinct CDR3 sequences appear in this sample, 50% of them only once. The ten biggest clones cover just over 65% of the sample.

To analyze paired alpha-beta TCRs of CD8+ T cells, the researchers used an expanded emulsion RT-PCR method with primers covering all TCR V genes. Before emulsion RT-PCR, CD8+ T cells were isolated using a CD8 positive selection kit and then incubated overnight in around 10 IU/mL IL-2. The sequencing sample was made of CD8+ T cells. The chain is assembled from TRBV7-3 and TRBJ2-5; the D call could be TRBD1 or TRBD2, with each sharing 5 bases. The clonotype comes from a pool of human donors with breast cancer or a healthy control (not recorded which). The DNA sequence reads TGTGCCGGCAGCTCGACAGAGGGCTCTCAAGAGACCCAGTACTTC. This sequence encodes CAGSSTEGSQETQYF.